The 7 T cell receptor beta chains presented below share a single source sample, sequenced in a study of post-analysis software for immune sequencing data. Study findings and constraints: When patients were compared with controls, four or five TRBV segments were more frequent, TRBV5-6, TRBV5-1 and TRBV20-1 among them.

Unique molecular identifiers were carried by the TCR beta cDNA libraries. Using its own MiXCR run on the PCR reads, TCRdb lists one record per CDR3 protein. Among about 770,000 distinct CDR3 sequences, roughly 46% were seen once, and the ten largest hold roughly 4.5%. No antigen has been identified for these receptors. The sequenced sample was blood. Receptor source: a girl between 10 and 17 years old with multiple sclerosis.

This sequence joins TRBV7-2 and TRBJ1-2; perhaps TRBD1 as D (5 bases). V lost 4 bases, J lost 2 bases, and 14 bases lay in between. The V gene's germline CDR1 is SGHTA and CDR2 FQGNSA. The CDR3 runs 15 residues. The DNA for the CDR3 is TGTGCCAGCAGCTCCCGCCGGGACGGAAACTATGGCTACACCTTC. Protein product: CASSSRRDGNYGYTF.

This clonotype was counted a few times. The chain joins TRBV3-1 to TRBJ2-6; 7 bases are shared with TRBD2. V lost 4 bases to trimming and J lost 2 bases; unmatched junction nucleotides: 5. Germline V lookup: CDR1 LGHDT, CDR2 YNNKEL (reference sequence). The CDR3 has 16 amino acids. CDR3 sequence (DNA): TGTGCCAGCAGCCTCAGCGGGGCGGCTGGGGCCAACGTCCTGACTTTC. This gives the protein CASSLSGAAGANVLTF.

This chain links TRBV20-1 with TRBJ2-3; weak D call: TRBD2 (5 bases). Germline V CDR1 and CDR2: DFQATT, SNEGSKA (reference sequence). With 1 base removed from V and 2 bases from J, the gap between germline ends came to 10 bases. This CDR3 spans 14 amino acids. The CDR3 DNA follows: TGCAGTGCTAGAGTCGTAGCGTTCACAGATACGCAGTATTTT. It is translated as CSARVVAFTDTQYF.

Concerning this clonotype itself: A junction end diverges from the germline sequence, so it may reflect a read error. The chain uses TRBV6-5 and TRBJ2-1, with 8 bases identical to TRBD2. The germline V gene has CDR1 MNHEY and CDR2 SVGAGI. This CDR3 contains 18 residues. The CDR3 spells CASRSRASGGHSFNEQFF. The CDR3 DNA follows: TGTGCCAGCAGGTCTCGCGCGTCGGGAGGGCATTCCTTCAATGAGCAGTTCTTC.

This chain connects TRBV7-3 to TRBJ2-3; 10 bases are shared with TRBD1. V lost 5 bases, J lost 6 bases, and 8 bases stayed unmatched. This CDR3 region has 15 residues. Germline-derived CDR1 and CDR2 are SGHTA and FQGTGA. The CDR3, as DNA: TGTGCCAGCAGCCCTGGGACAGGGGTTTACGATACGCAGTATTTT. This gives the protein CASSPGTGVYDTQYF. Combining the CDR3 with reference TRBV7-3 and TRBJ2-3 gives the whole variable domain GAGVSQTPSNKVTEKGKYVELRCDPISGHTALYWYRQSLGQGPEFLIYFQGTGAADDSGLPNDRFFAVRPEGSVSTLKIQRTERGDSAVYLCASSPGTGVYDTQYFGPGTRLTVL.

The chain combines TRBV30 with TRBJ1-2; D not resolved. The CDR3 sequence is 12 residues long. The germline V gene encodes CDR1 GTSNPN and CDR2 SVGIG (reference sequence). The V end was cut by 4 bases, the J end by 3 bases, with 9 bases between. The CDR3 DNA reads as TGTGCCTGGACGGGCTTCGACTATGGCTACACCTTC. Translated: CAWTGFDYGYTF.

The chain couples TRBV5-6 to TRBJ2-4, with 12 bases aligning to TRBD1. The tail of the sequence fits TRBJ2-7 better, so the J call may be wrong. Germline lookup yields CDR1 SGHDT and CDR2 YYEEEE. The CDR3 has 16 amino acids. CDR3 nucleotides: TGTGCCAGCAGCTTGGAGGGACAGGGGGCCCCCTACGAGCAGTACTTC. Amino acid sequence: CASSLEGQGAPYEQYF.